What follows are 5 T cell receptor beta chains derived from one specimen sequenced in a study of T cell clonality in common variable immunodeficiency. Study outcomes and limitations: Common variable immunodeficiency TCR beta sequences reportedly had fewer deletions and N-nucleotide insertions.

Measured with immunoSEQ multiplex PCR; TCRdb has only the in-frame clones, and not every one. This sample carries around 33,000 clones, none of them present only once. Which antigens these TCRs recognize remains unknown. The sequencing input was peripheral blood mononuclear cells. These receptors all stem from a human donor with common variable immunodeficiency.

This clone was picked up many times. The read ends 3 residues early relative to the CDR3; the germline J gene fills the gap. The chain has TRBV28 and TRBJ1-4; TRBD1 matches at 7 bases. CDR3 length: 16 residues. The V gene's germline CDR1 is MDHEN and CDR2 SYDVKM. With V trimmed by 6 bases and J by 0 bases, 7 bases remained unmatched. The CDR3: CASRSGGLTTNEKLFF. Incomplete CDR3 DNA: TGTGCCAGCAGATCAGGGGGACTTACAACTAATGAAAAA.

This clone was counted at least ten times. Read coverage stops 3 residues before the CDR3 terminus; the germline J gene supplies the remainder. The chain joins TRBV6-1 to TRBJ1-2; 7 bases map to TRBD1. The V gene end was trimmed by 5 bases and the J gene end by 6 bases; junction bases not matched to a gene: 12. The CDR3 loop spans 15 amino acids. The germline V gene encodes CDR1 MNHNS and CDR2 SASEGT. The covered CDR3 bases are TGTGCCAGCAGTCAAGTTATCAGGGGGTTGGATGGC. Protein product: CASSQVIRGLDG. The CDR3 in full is CASSQVIRGLDGYTF.

This clone was observed at least ten times. CDR3 in amino acids: CASSGIGLAFTDTQYF. CDR3 bases read: TGTGCCAGCAGTGGGATCGGACTAGCTTTTACAGATACG. This chain links TRBV2 with TRBJ2-3; TRBD2 aligns across 8 bases. The read comes to an end 3 residues before the CDR3 does, leaving the germline J gene to fill in the end. The CDR3 has 16 amino acids. With 4 bases clipped from V and 3 bases from J, the junction kept 9 bases outside the gene matches. The germline V gene encodes CDR1 SNHLY and CDR2 FYNNEI. Full variable domain (missing parts from reference TRBV2 and TRBJ2-3): EPEVTQTPSHQVTQMGQEVILRCVPISNHLYFYWYRQILGQKVEFLVSFYNNEISEKSEIFDDQFSVERPDGSNFTLKIRSTKLEDSAMYFCASSGIGLAFTDTQYFGPGTRLTVL.

This clone was detected only a few times. The observed sequence ends 3 residues before the CDR3 terminus, with the missing tail filled in from the germline J gene. V gene TRBV11-1 combines with J gene TRBJ2-1, with 8 bases fitting TRBD1. V lost 7 bases to trimming and J lost 9 bases; unmatched junction nucleotides: 14. Looked up from germline, CDR1 is SGHAT and CDR2 is FQDESV (reference sequence). The CDR3 spans 15 residues. The CDR3 spells CASTPGGIYVGEQFF. The CDR3 bases that were read are TGTGCCAGCACCCCAGGGGGCATTTACGTAGGTGAG.

This clone has a handful of counts. Coverage ceases 3 residues before the CDR3 finishes, and the germline J gene fills in the end. The V call is TRBV18, the J call TRBJ1-3; D may be TRBD1 (5 bases). This CDR3 is built from 14 residues. Per germline, CDR1 KGHSH and CDR2 LQKENI. V lost 3 bases, J lost 8 bases, and 14 bases lay in between. CDR3: CASSPGTGGDTIYF. The part of the CDR3 DNA that was read is TGTGCCAGCTCACCCGGGACGGGGGGAGACACC.